This T cell receptor beta chain appears in the sequencing data of a study of cytomegalovirus exposure and HLA in healthy donors. Notes on the study in general: Overall, around 160 TCR beta chains were annotated as cytomegalovirus-associated.

Worth noting for this clone: The antigen is undetermined.

Assay used: immunoSEQ multiplex PCR; TCRdb lists only in-frame clones, some missing. The repertoire holds about 98,000 clones, with roughly nine tenths as singletons. The CDR3 covers 17 residues. Germline V gene data show CDR1 as SQVTM and CDR2 as ANQGSEA. V was pared by 4 bases and J by 6 bases, with 17 bases of the junction left unmatched. Specimen: PBMCs. The sequence was obtained from a woman in her 30s in good health and CMV-seronegative. The chain couples TRBV29-1 to TRBJ2-1; TRBD2 aligns across 8 bases. The CDR3 sequence is CSVGGGGRDSGPNEQFF. In nucleotides, the CDR3 is TGCAGCGTTGGAGGCGGGGGGCGGGACTCGGGGCCCAATGAGCAGTTCTTC.